This TCR beta chain was sequenced during a study of OX40 agonist ivuxolimab in advanced cancers. The overall study: With a range of roughly 20 to 80, age averaged about 58 years, and 75% to 90% were male.

Libraries were prepared by immunoSEQ multiplex PCR; TCRdb keeps only in-frame clonotypes and omits some of them. The sample shows 20,000 to 25,000 clones, 88% of them seen only once. Study outcomes and limitations: Expanded clones tended on average to be more numerous among CD8+ T cells than CD4+. With doses of 0.1-3.0 mg/kg, partial responders showed among the lowest clonal expansion. The work left the antigen specificity of expanded peripheral T cells undetermined.

Note on this clone: The antigen remains undetermined.

This TCR was sampled from an adult with an advanced solid tumor such as melanoma, head and neck, liver or kidney cancer. The specimen comprised CD4+ or CD8+ T cells sorted from blood, sampled in a trial of the OX40 agonist ivuxolimab.

The CDR3 nucleotides are TGTGCCAGCAGTAACACAGGGAACACTGAAGCTTTCTTT. Its translation: CASSNTGNTEAFF. The chain is built from TRBV6-5 and TRBJ1-1, with a possible D match to TRBD1 (5 bases). CDR1 is MNHEY, CDR2 SVGAGI, per germline. This CDR3 is built from 13 residues. V was pared by 5 bases and J by 1 base, with 8 bases between.